The 16 T cell receptor beta chains below come from one sample, sequenced in a study of blood T cell repertoires in COVID-19. Some clones are missing from TCRdb's copy, which holds only in-frame ones; the method was immunoSEQ multiplex PCR. The data contain 30,000 or so clones, 80% to 90% of them singletons. The sample taken for sequencing was peripheral blood. Every receptor here comes from a woman at least 80 years old with COVID-19, enrolled during active disease.

A word on this clone: The germline gene is not matched at one end of the junction; a read error may be the cause. This chain joins TRBV7-7 and TRBJ2-2; TRBD2 is a possible D gene (6 bases). CDR1 is SSHAT, CDR2 FNYEAQ, per germline (reference sequence). The CDR3 length is 15 residues. The CDR3 spells CASSLDGGHPGELFF. As DNA, the CDR3 is TGTGCTAGCAGCTTAGACGGGGGTCACCCCGGGGAGCTGTTTTTT.

This chain links TRBV11-2 with TRBJ1-1, with 7 bases lining up with TRBD1. The germline gives CDR1 SGHAT, CDR2 FQNNGV. This CDR3 spans 14 amino acids. The V gene end was trimmed by 5 bases and the J gene end by 4 bases; junction bases not matched to a gene: 7. The CDR3 coding sequence is TGTGCCAGCAGCCAGGAGACAGGGTTCACTGAAGCTTTCTTT. Its protein product is CASSQETGFTEAFF.

The V and J genes are TRBV5-1 and TRBJ1-2; TRBD1 agrees at 7 bases. V gave up 3 bases and J gave up 2 bases; unmatched junction bases: 4. Looked up from germline, CDR1 is SGHRS and CDR2 is YFSETQ. The CDR3 is made up of 14 amino acids. As DNA, the CDR3 is TGCGCCAGCAGCTCCGGGACAGCGAACTATGGCTACACCTTC. Amino acids: CASSSGTANYGYTF.

This clone was seen a few times. This sequence joins TRBV10-2 and TRBJ1-1; 7 bases map to TRBD1. Germline-derived CDR1 and CDR2 are WSHSY and SAAADI. This CDR3 has 16 amino acids. The junction had 6 bases not matched to a gene; V was cut back by 2 bases and J by 0 bases. The CDR3 region has the DNA TGCGCCAGCAGTGAGCCTCCGACAGGGATGAACACTGAAGCTTTCTTT. This codes for CASSEPPTGMNTEAFF.

This chain uses TRBV5-1 with TRBJ1-1, with D unclear. The CDR3 has 15 amino acids. Germline V gene sequence: CDR1 SGHRS, CDR2 YFSETQ. Trimming took 2 bases from V and 5 from J, leaving 16 bases between them. The CDR3 nucleotides are TGCGCCAGCAGCTTAGAATTCCGAGGATATACTGAAGCTTTCTTT. Protein: CASSLEFRGYTEAFF.

This clone was observed a single time. The chain recombines TRBV2 with TRBJ1-3, with 9 positions matching TRBD1. V dropped 4 bases and J dropped 5; count of bases not matched to a gene: 6. There are 15 residues in the CDR3. Germline V gene lookup returns CDR1 SNHLY and CDR2 FYNNEI. CDR3 sequence (DNA): TGTGCCAGCAGTGCGGGACAGGGCATTCGAAACACCATATATTTT. Its protein product is CASSAGQGIRNTIYF.

The chain joins TRBV27 to TRBJ2-7, with D unclear. The CDR3 sequence is 15 residues long. The ends were cut back, 9 bases at V and 2 bases at J, with 20 bases in the middle. Germline V gene sequence: CDR1 MNHEY, CDR2 SMNVEV (reference sequence). This CDR3 reads CASPPRPRLTYEQYF. In nucleotides, the CDR3 is TGTGCCAGTCCACCTAGACCGCGTCTGACCTACGAGCAGTACTTC.

This chain links TRBV11-2 with TRBJ2-3, with 10 bases identical to TRBD2. The germline CDR1 and CDR2 sequences are SGHAT and FQNNGV. This CDR3 has 14 residues. V gave up 5 bases and J gave up 5 bases; unmatched junction bases: 4. The CDR3, as DNA: TGTGCCAGCAGCCAAAGACTAGCGGGAGATACGCAGTATTTT. Translated, it gives CASSQRLAGDTQYF.

This chain connects TRBV24-1 to TRBJ2-2; no firm D call. Trimming took off 3 bases at V and 5 bases at J, with 9 bases between the two ends. The CDR3 spans 14 residues. Germline-derived CDR1 and CDR2 are KGHDR and SFDVKD. The CDR3 loop reads CATSDAARTGELFF. The CDR3 DNA follows: TGTGCCACCAGTGATGCCGCCAGGACCGGGGAGCTGTTTTTT.

The chain couples TRBV4-1 to TRBJ2-7; D not resolved. V shed 2 bases and J shed 2 bases, with 13 bases lying between them. This CDR3 region has 15 residues. CDR1 is MGHRA, CDR2 YSYEKL, per germline. The CDR3, as DNA: TGCGCCAGCAGCCAAAGGCTACCTGGAGCCTACGAGCAGTACTTC. Translated, it gives CASSQRLPGAYEQYF.

V usage is TRBV6-5 and J usage is TRBJ2-2; D may be TRBD1 (6 bases). Germline V gene sequence: CDR1 MNHEY, CDR2 SVGAGI. The CDR3 extends over 15 amino acids. Trimming left V 10 bases short and J 4 bases short, with 19 bases between. The chain's CDR3 is CATRTAQGVTGELFF. The DNA of the CDR3 is TGTGCCACCAGGACGGCACAGGGAGTCACCGGGGAGCTGTTTTTT.

V gene TRBV5-4 combines with J gene TRBJ1-1, with 7 bases fitting TRBD1. The V and J ends lost 4 bases and 1 base, in that order; junction bases with no gene match: 4. The CDR3 totals 14 residues. Germline CDR1 is SGHNT and CDR2 is YYREEE (reference sequence). The chain's CDR3 is CASSPRDRNTEAFF. The CDR3 DNA follows: TGTGCCAGCAGCCCAAGGGACAGGAACACTGAAGCTTTCTTT.

J is TRBJ2-3 and V is TRBV19; D may be TRBD1 (5 bases). The CDR3 length is 14 residues. V lost 5 bases and J 0 bases, leaving 9 bases between the germline ends. Germline CDR1 is LNHDA and CDR2 is SQIVND (reference sequence). This CDR3 is CASSRWGSTDTQYF. The CDR3 DNA reads as TGTGCCAGTAGTCGATGGGGCAGCACAGATACGCAGTATTTT.

The gene calls are TRBV29-1 and TRBJ1-5, with a possible D match to TRBD1 (6 bases). This CDR3 is 13 amino acids long. Germline values: CDR1 SQVTM, CDR2 ANQGSEA. The CDR3 nucleotides read TGCACCACAGCGGGGGGGCGGAATCAGCCCCAGCATTTT. Protein product: CTTAGGRNQPQHF.

The CDR3 region is CATSRAGQGYNQPQHF. The CDR3 nucleotides are TGTGCCACCAGCAGGGCTGGACAGGGTTACAATCAGCCCCAGCATTTT. V is TRBV15 and J is TRBJ1-5, with 8 bases that match TRBD1. Germline lookup yields CDR1 LNHNV and CDR2 YYDKDF (reference sequence). With V trimmed by 3 bases and J by 3 bases, 7 bases remained unmatched. The CDR3 sequence is 16 residues long. The full variable domain, with the rest looked up from reference TRBV15 and TRBJ1-5, is DAMVIQNPRYQVTQFGKPVTLSCSQTLNHNVMYWYQQKSSQAPKLLFHYYDKDFNNEADTPDNFQSRRPNTSFCFLDIRSPGLGDTAMYLCATSRAGQGYNQPQHFGDGTRLSIL.

This clone was counted once. V and J are TRBV5-5 and TRBJ1-2; TRBD1 is a possible D gene (6 bases). The CDR3 has 15 amino acids. With 2 bases removed from V and 2 bases from J, the gap between germline ends came to 13 bases. The germline V gene encodes CDR1 SGHKS and CDR2 YYEKEE (reference sequence). The CDR3 reads CASSLKGETNYGYTF. The DNA for the CDR3 is TGTGCCAGCAGCTTAAAGGGGGAAACCAACTATGGCTACACCTTC.